This is a list of T cell receptor beta chains from one sample in a study of blood T cell repertoires in COVID-19. Sequencing was performed with immunoSEQ multiplex PCR; in TCRdb, only in-frame clones are kept and a portion is missing. This table has 250,000 or so clones, over 65% appearing once. The sequencing input was peripheral blood. The receptors stem from a woman of 80 years or more with acute or convalescent COVID-19. CDR3s include the opening cysteine and the closing phenylalanine or tryptophan. D genes are given only for firm matches. Clone size appears in some rows only: once, few, many, or a class for an expanded clone.

V gene: TRBV5-4; J gene: TRBJ2-3; clone size: -; D gene: -; CDR3 DNA: TGTGCCAGCAGCTTGGATTATCTAGCCCAGGTTACGCAGTATTTT; CDR3 protein: CASSLDYLAQVTQYF
V gene: TRBV12-5; J gene: TRBJ1-2; clone size: -; D gene: -; CDR3 DNA: TGTGCTAGTGGTTTGTGGAGGGGAGGTGGCTACACCTTC; CDR3 protein: CASGLWRGGGYTF
V gene: TRBV6-5; J gene: TRBJ1-3; clone size: few; D gene: TRBD1; CDR3 DNA: TGTGCCAGCAGTTACGGAAGGACAGGGGGAAACACCATATATTTT; CDR3 protein: CASSYGRTGGNTIYF
V gene: TRBV3-1/TRBV3-2; J gene: TRBJ2-3; clone size: once; D gene: TRBD2; CDR3 DNA: TGTGCCAGCAGCCAGCGGCTAGCGGGAGCCTCAGATACGCAGTATTTT; CDR3 protein: CASSQRLAGASDTQYF
V gene: TRBV6-1; J gene: TRBJ1-2; clone size: once; D gene: -; CDR3 DNA: TGTGCCAGCAGTGAAGCAAACGGAGCTAACTATGGCTACACCTTC; CDR3 protein: CASSEANGANYGYTF
V gene: TRBV19; J gene: TRBJ1-2; clone size: -; D gene: TRBD1; CDR3 DNA: TGTGCCAGTAGTATAGATCTCGGGACAGGGGACCAGTCCTATGGCTACACCTTC; CDR3 protein: CASSIDLGTGDQSYGYTF
V gene: TRBV19; J gene: TRBJ1-4; clone size: -; D gene: TRBD1; CDR3 DNA: TGTGCCAGTAGTCCCACCGGCGGGACAGGGAGTGAAAAACTGTTTTTT; CDR3 protein: CASSPTGGTGSEKLFF
V gene: TRBV18; J gene: TRBJ2-3; clone size: -; D gene: -; CDR3 DNA: TGTGCCAGCTCACCACTGGACTTTTCCTATACGCAGTATTTT; CDR3 protein: CASSPLDFSYTQYF
V gene: TRBV19; J gene: TRBJ2-1; clone size: -; D gene: TRBD2; CDR3 DNA: TGTGCCAGTAGTATAGATCTAGCGGGAGCTTCGGAGCAGTTCTTC; CDR3 protein: CASSIDLAGASEQFF
V gene: TRBV10-3; J gene: TRBJ1-5; clone size: -; D gene: TRBD1; CDR3 DNA: TGTGCCATCAGTGAGGTGACAGGGGATCAGCCCCAGCATTTT; CDR3 protein: CAISEVTGDQPQHF
V gene: TRBV18; J gene: TRBJ1-2; clone size: -; D gene: TRBD1; CDR3 DNA: TGTGCCAGCTCACCCTACCGGGACAGGAACTATGGCTACACCTTC; CDR3 protein: CASSPYRDRNYGYTF
V gene: TRBV11-2; J gene: TRBJ2-5; clone size: -; D gene: TRBD2; CDR3 DNA: TGTGCCAGCAGTTTGGGACTAGCGGGAGAGGGGGAGACCCAGTACTTC; CDR3 protein: CASSLGLAGEGETQYF
V gene: TRBV2; J gene: TRBJ2-1; clone size: few; D gene: TRBD2; CDR3 DNA: TGTGCCAGCAGCACATCAACTAGCGGGGGGGCAAAAGAGCAGTTCTTC; CDR3 protein: CASSTSTSGGAKEQFF
V gene: TRBV5-1; J gene: TRBJ2-2; clone size: few; D gene: -; CDR3 DNA: TGCGCCAGCAGCTTGGGTTTACTAGCGAACACCGGGGAGCTGTTTTTT; CDR3 protein: CASSLGLLANTGELFF
V gene: TRBV19; J gene: TRBJ1-3; clone size: few; D gene: TRBD1; CDR3 DNA: TGTGCCACCTACTCCACCGGGACAGGGAGTCGAAACACCATATATTTT; CDR3 protein: CATYSTGTGSRNTIYF
V gene: TRBV5-1; J gene: TRBJ2-7; clone size: -; D gene: -; CDR3 DNA: TGCGCCAGCAGCTTGGTTACAGGTCGAGAGGCCTACGAGCAGTACTTC; CDR3 protein: CASSLVTGREAYEQYF
V gene: TRBV18; J gene: TRBJ2-7; clone size: once; D gene: TRBD1; CDR3 DNA: TGTGCCAGCTCGCTCGCAACAGGGGAAGGATACAGCGAGCAGTACTTC; CDR3 protein: CASSLATGEGYSEQYF
V gene: TRBV4-1; J gene: TRBJ2-1; clone size: -; D gene: TRBD2; CDR3 DNA: TGCGCCAGCAGCCAAGAGGCGGGCGGGGGAGGTTACAATGAGCAGTTCTTC; CDR3 protein: CASSQEAGGGGYNEQFF
V gene: TRBV18; J gene: TRBJ2-7; clone size: -; D gene: TRBD1; CDR3 DNA: TGTGCCAGCTCACAAGCCACCGGGACAGGGGGCTACGAGCAGTACTTC; CDR3 protein: CASSQATGTGGYEQYF
V gene: TRBV19; J gene: TRBJ2-7; clone size: -; D gene: -; CDR3 DNA: TGTGCCAGTAGCGAAATACTGAGAGGGAACTACGAGCAGTACTTC; CDR3 protein: CASSEILRGNYEQYF
V gene: TRBV9; J gene: TRBJ2-3; clone size: once; D gene: -; CDR3 DNA: TGTGCCAGCAGCCCTCAGGGAATGGGAAACACAGATACGCAGTATTTT; CDR3 protein: CASSPQGMGNTDTQYF
V gene: TRBV6-1; J gene: TRBJ1-1; clone size: few; D gene: -; CDR3 DNA: TGTGCCAGCAGTGAAACAGGGTTGATAACTTTCTTT; CDR3 protein: CASSETGLITFF
V gene: TRBV11-2; J gene: TRBJ1-4; clone size: -; D gene: TRBD1; CDR3 DNA: TGTGCCAGCAGCCCACAGGGGTTGGTTGGAGAAAAACTGTTTTTT; CDR3 protein: CASSPQGLVGEKLFF
V gene: TRBV3-1/TRBV3-2; J gene: TRBJ2-2; clone size: -; D gene: TRBD2; CDR3 DNA: TGTGCCAGCAGCCTCCGGGGGGACCTTAGGGACGGGGAGCTGTTTTTT; CDR3 protein: CASSLRGDLRDGELFF
V gene: TRBV5-1; J gene: TRBJ2-1; clone size: -; D gene: TRBD1; CDR3 DNA: TGCGCCAGCAGCGCCACAGGGGGCATCGGTAATGAGCAGTTCTTC; CDR3 protein: CASSATGGIGNEQFF
V gene: TRBV6-5; J gene: TRBJ2-2; clone size: -; D gene: TRBD1; CDR3 DNA: TGTGCCAGCAGGAGCCGGACAGGGGGCACCGGGGAGCTGTTTTTT; CDR3 protein: CASRSRTGGTGELFF
V gene: TRBV19; J gene: TRBJ2-5; clone size: -; D gene: TRBD2; CDR3 DNA: TGTGCCAGTAAGGCTAGCGGGGATCTGGGAGAGACCCAGTACTTC; CDR3 protein: CASKASGDLGETQYF
V gene: TRBV5-1; J gene: TRBJ2-7; clone size: -; D gene: -; CDR3 DNA: TGCGCCAGCAGCTTGGAGTACCTAGCCGGGGACTACGAGCAGTACTTC; CDR3 protein: CASSLEYLAGDYEQYF
V gene: TRBV5-1; J gene: TRBJ2-7; clone size: -; D gene: -; CDR3 DNA: TGCGCCAGCAGCTTAAGCCTAGCCCTCGAGCAGTACTTC; CDR3 protein: CASSLSLALEQYF
V gene: TRBV2; J gene: TRBJ2-5; clone size: few; D gene: -; CDR3 DNA: TGTGCCAGCAGGAGGGGGGGCCTTGAGACCCAGTACTTC; CDR3 protein: CASRRGGLETQYF
V gene: TRBV7-9; J gene: TRBJ1-3; clone size: -; D gene: -; CDR3 DNA: TGTGCCAGCAGCTACACTGGTGGCCTAGTGAACACCATATATTTT; CDR3 protein: CASSYTGGLVNTIYF
V gene: TRBV28; J gene: TRBJ2-7; clone size: -; D gene: TRBD2; CDR3 DNA: TGTGCCAGCAGTTTATTGGGACTAAGCTCCTACGAGCAGTACTTC; CDR3 protein: CASSLLGLSSYEQYF
V gene: TRBV7-2; J gene: TRBJ1-2; clone size: -; D gene: TRBD1; CDR3 DNA: TGTGCCAGCAGCACCACAGGGGGCGCGTTTGGCTACACCTTC; CDR3 protein: CASSTTGGAFGYTF
V gene: TRBV10-3; J gene: TRBJ1-2; clone size: -; D gene: TRBD1; CDR3 DNA: TGTGCCAGCAGTCAGGGGGCGGGTGGCTACACCTTC; CDR3 protein: CASSQGAGGYTF
V gene: TRBV19; J gene: TRBJ2-7; clone size: -; D gene: TRBD2; CDR3 DNA: TGTGCCAGTAGCAGTACTAGCGGGATTAACGAGCAGTACTTC; CDR3 protein: CASSSTSGINEQYF
V gene: TRBV19; J gene: TRBJ2-2; clone size: -; D gene: -; CDR3 DNA: TGTGCCAGTCAAGGGGTGGTCGGGGAGCTGTTTTTT; CDR3 protein: CASQGVVGELFF
V gene: TRBV5-4; J gene: TRBJ1-2; clone size: -; D gene: -; CDR3 DNA: TGTGCCAGCACCGGTCGGGGTAACTATGGCTACACCTTC; CDR3 protein: CASTGRGNYGYTF
V gene: TRBV12-5; J gene: TRBJ1-5; clone size: -; D gene: TRBD1; CDR3 DNA: TGTGCTAGTGGTTTGGCGACAGGGACGGGTCAGCCCCAGCATTTT; CDR3 protein: CASGLATGTGQPQHF
V gene: TRBV29-1; J gene: TRBJ2-7; clone size: once; D gene: -; CDR3 DNA: TGCAGCGTTGTTGGGGGCGAGATGGGGCAGTACTTC; CDR3 protein: CSVVGGEMGQYF
V gene: TRBV6-6; J gene: TRBJ1-5; clone size: -; D gene: -; CDR3 DNA: TGTGCCAGCAGTTACCAGGGCCATCAGCCCCAGCATTTT; CDR3 protein: CASSYQGHQPQHF
V gene: TRBV27; J gene: TRBJ1-5; clone size: -; D gene: -; CDR3 DNA: TGTGCCAGCGGCCAGCCCCAGCATTTT; CDR3 protein: CASGQPQHF
V gene: TRBV18; J gene: TRBJ2-7; clone size: -; D gene: -; CDR3 DNA: TGTGCCAGCTCACCAGGTACTTCCTACGAGCAGTACTTC; CDR3 protein: CASSPGTSYEQYF
V gene: TRBV6-6; J gene: TRBJ1-6; clone size: few; D gene: -; CDR3 DNA: TGTGCCAGCAGAATGGACAGCTATAATTCACCCCTCCACTTT; CDR3 protein: CASRMDSYNSPLHF
V gene: TRBV29-1; J gene: TRBJ2-3; clone size: -; D gene: TRBD2; CDR3 DNA: TGCAGCGTTCGGGCAGCGGGGGGATTCACAGATACGCAGTATTTT; CDR3 protein: CSVRAAGGFTDTQYF
V gene: TRBV2; J gene: TRBJ2-3; clone size: -; D gene: TRBD2; CDR3 DNA: TGTGCCAGCCAACGCGGGGGAGCGAGGACAGATACGCAGTATTTT; CDR3 protein: CASQRGGARTDTQYF